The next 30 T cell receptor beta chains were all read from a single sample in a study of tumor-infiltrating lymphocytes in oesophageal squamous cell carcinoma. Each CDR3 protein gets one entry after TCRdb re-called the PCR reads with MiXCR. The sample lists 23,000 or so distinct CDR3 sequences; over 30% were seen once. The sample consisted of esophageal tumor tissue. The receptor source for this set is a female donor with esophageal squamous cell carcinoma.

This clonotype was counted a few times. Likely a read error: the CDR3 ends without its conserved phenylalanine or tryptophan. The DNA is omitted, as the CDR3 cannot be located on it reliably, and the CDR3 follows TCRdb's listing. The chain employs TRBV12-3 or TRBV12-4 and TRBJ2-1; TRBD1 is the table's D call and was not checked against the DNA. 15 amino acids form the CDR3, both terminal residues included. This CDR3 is CASSWASAGEQFFGA.

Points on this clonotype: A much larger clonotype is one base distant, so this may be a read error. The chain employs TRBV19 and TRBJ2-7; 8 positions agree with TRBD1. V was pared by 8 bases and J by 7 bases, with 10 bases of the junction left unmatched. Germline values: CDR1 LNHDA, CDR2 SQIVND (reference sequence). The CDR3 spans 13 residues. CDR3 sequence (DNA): TGTGCCAGTTCGGCAGGGGGCAGGAATGAGCAGTACTTC. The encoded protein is CASSAGGRNEQYF.

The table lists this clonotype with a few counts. CDR3 residues: CASSQDPAGSYNEQFF. The CDR3 region has the DNA TGCGCCAGCAGCCAAGATCCGGCGGGATCCTACAATGAGCAGTTCTTC. The chain recombines TRBV4-1 with TRBJ2-1; tentative D call: TRBD2 (6 bases). Per germline, CDR1 MGHRA and CDR2 YSYEKL. The V end lost 0 bases, the J end lost 1 base, and 10 bases lay between the germline ends. The CDR3 loop spans 16 amino acids.

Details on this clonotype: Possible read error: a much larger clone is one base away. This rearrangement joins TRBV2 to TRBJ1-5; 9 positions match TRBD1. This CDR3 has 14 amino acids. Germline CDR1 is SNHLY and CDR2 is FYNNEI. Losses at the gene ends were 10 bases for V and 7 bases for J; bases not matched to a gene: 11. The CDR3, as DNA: TGTGCCAACAGGGCGGACAGGGGAGACCAGCCCCAGCATTTT. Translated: CANRADRGDQPQHF.

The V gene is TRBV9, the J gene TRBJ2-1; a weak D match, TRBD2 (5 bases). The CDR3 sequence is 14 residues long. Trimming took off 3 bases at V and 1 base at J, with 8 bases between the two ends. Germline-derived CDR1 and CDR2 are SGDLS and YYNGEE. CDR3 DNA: TGTGCCAGCAGCGAAGCGGATTCCTACAATGAGCAGTTCTTC. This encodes CASSEADSYNEQFF.

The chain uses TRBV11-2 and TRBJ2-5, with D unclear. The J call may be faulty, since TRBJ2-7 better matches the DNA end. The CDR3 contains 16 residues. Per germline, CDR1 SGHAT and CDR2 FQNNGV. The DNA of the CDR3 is TGTGCCAGCAGCTCACCTCCCGGTGTCAGCTACTACGAGCAGTACTTC. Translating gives CASSSPPGVSYYEQYF.

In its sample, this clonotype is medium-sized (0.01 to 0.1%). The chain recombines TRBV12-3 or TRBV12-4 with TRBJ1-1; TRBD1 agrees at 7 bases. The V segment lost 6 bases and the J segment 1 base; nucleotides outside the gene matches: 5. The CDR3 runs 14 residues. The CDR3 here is CASRLGQANTEAFF. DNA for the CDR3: TGTGCCAGCAGGCTCGGACAGGCGAACACTGAAGCTTTCTTT.

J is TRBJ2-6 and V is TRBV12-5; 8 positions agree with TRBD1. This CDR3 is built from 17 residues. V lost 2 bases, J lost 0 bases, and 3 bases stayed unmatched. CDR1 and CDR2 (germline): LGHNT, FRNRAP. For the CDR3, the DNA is TGTGCTAGTGGTTTGTCAGGGGGCAACTCTGGGGCCAACGTCCTGACTTTC. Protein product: CASGLSGGNSGANVLTF. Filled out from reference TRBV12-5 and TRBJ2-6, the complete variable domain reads DARVTQTPRHKVTEMGQEVTMRCQPILGHNTVFWYRQTMMQGLELLAYFRNRAPLDDSGMPKDRFSAEMPDATLATLKIQPSEPRDSAVYFCASGLSGGNSGANVLTFGAGSRLTVL.

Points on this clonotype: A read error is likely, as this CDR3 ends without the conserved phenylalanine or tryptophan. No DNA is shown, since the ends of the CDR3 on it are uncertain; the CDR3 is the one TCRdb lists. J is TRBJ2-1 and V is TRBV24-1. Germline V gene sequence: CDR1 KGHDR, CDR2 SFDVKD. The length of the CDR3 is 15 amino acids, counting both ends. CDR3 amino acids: CATSDQQTYGYTFGS.

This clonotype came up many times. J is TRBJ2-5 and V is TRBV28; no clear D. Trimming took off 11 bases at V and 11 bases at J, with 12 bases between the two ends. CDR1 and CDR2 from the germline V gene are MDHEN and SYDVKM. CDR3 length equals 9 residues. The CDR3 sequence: CAYDNEQYF. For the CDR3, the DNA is TGTGCCTATGACAATGAGCAGTACTTC. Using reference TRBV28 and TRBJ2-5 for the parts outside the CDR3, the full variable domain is DVKVTQSSRYLVKRTGEKVFLECVQDMDHENMFWYRQDPGLGLRLIYFSYDVKMKEKGDIPEGYSVSREKKERFSLILESASTNQTSMYLCAYDNEQYFGPGTRLLVL.

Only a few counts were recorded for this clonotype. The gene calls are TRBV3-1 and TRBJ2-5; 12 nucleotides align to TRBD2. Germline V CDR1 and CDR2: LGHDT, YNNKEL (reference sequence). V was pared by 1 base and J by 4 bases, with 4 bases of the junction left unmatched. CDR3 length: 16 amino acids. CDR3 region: CASSQGLAGEGETQYF. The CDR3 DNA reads TGTGCCAGCAGCCAAGGACTAGCGGGAGAGGGAGAGACCCAGTACTTC.

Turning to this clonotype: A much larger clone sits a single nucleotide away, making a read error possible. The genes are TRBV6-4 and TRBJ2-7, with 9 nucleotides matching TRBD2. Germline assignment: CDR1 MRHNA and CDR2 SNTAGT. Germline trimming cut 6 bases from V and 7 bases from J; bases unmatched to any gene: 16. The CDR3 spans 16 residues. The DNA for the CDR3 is TGTGCCAGCAGCCTGCTTTGCGGGAGGGTCTACAATGAGCAGTACTTC. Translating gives CASSLLCGRVYNEQYF.

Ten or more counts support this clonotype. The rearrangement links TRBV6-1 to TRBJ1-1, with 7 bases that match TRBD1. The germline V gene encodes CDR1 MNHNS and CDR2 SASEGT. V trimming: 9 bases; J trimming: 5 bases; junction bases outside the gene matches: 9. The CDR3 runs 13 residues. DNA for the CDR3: TGTGCCAGTAAGAAGGGGGCGGGTACTGAAGCTTTCTTT. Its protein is CASKKGAGTEAFF.

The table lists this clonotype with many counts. CDR3 loop: CASSFSGSGGQFF. CDR3 sequence (DNA): TGTGCCAGCAGCTTTAGCGGGAGCGGTGGGCAGTTCTTC. The genes are TRBV7-9 and TRBJ2-1; 9 nucleotides line up with TRBD2. This CDR3 is 13 amino acids long. V shed 3 bases, J shed 12 bases, and the junction held 6 bases outside the gene matches. Per germline, CDR1 SEHNR and CDR2 FQNEAQ (reference sequence).

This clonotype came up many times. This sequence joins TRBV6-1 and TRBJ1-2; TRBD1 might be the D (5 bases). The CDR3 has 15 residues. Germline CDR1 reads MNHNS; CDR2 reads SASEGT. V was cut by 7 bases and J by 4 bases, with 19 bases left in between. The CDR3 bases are TGTGCCAGCACTCCCAGGGAGGAGGGGCTCTATGGCTACACCTTC. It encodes CASTPREEGLYGYTF.

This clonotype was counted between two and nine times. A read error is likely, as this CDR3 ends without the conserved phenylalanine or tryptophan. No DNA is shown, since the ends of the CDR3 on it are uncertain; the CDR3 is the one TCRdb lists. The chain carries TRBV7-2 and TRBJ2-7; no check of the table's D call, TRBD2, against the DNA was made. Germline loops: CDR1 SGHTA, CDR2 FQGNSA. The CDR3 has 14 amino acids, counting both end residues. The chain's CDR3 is CASSLRNSPLHFGN.

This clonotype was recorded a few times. DNA of the CDR3: TGTGCCAGCAGCGTTAGGACAGGGAGGAACACCGGGGAGCTGTTTTTT. Amino acids: CASSVRTGRNTGELFF. The V and J genes are TRBV9 and TRBJ2-2; 8 nucleotides line up with TRBD1. Trimming at V came to 2 bases and at J to 1 base, leaving 4 bases not matched to a gene. From germline, CDR1 is SGDLS and CDR2 YYNGEE. The CDR3 extends over 16 amino acids.

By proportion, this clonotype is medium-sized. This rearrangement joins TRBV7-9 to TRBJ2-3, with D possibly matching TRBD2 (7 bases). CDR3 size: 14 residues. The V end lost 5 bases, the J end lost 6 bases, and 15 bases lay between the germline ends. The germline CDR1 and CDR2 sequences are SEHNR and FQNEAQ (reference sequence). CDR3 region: CASSTRGGGDTQYF. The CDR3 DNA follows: TGTGCCAGCAGCACTAGGGGGGGAGGGGATACGCAGTATTTT.

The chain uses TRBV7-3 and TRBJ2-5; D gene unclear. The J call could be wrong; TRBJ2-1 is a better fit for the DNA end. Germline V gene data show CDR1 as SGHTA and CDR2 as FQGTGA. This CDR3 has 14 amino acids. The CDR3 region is CASSLTADYNEQFF. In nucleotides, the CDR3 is TGTGCCAGCAGCTTAACTGCAGACTACAATGAGCAGTTCTTC.

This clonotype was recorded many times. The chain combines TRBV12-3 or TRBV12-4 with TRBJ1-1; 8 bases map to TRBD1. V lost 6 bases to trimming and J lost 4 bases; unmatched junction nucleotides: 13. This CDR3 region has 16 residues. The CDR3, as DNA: TGTGCCAGCAGCCCACTTTGGACAGGGAGTATCACTGAAGCTTTCTTT. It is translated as CASSPLWTGSITEAFF.

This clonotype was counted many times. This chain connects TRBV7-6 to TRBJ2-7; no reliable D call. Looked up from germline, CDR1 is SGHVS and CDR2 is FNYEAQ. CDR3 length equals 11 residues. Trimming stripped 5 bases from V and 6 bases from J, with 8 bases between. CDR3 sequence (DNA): TGTGCCAGCAGCCCCGGTGGCGAGCAGTACTTC. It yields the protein CASSPGGEQYF.

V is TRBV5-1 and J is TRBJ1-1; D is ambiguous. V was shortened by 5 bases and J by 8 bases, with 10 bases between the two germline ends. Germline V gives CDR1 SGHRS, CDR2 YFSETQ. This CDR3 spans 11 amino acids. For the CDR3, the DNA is TGCGCCAGCAGTGGCCATACAGAAGCTTTCTTT. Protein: CASSGHTEAFF.

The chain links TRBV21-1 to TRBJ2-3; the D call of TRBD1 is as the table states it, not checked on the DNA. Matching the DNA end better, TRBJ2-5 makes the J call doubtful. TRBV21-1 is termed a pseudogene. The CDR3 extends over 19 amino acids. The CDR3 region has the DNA TGTGCCAGCAGCAAACCCCCCCCCCGGTTTCCCAGAGCACAAGAGACCCAGTACTTC. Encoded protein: CASSKPPPRFPRAQETQYF.

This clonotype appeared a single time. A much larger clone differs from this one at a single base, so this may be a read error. CDR3 sequence (DNA): TGTGCCAGTAGTATTACATCGAGGACCGGGGAGCTGTATTTT. Translated: CASSITSRTGELYF. The chain is built from TRBV19 and TRBJ2-3; D perhaps matches TRBD2 (5 bases). This CDR3 contains 14 residues. CDR1 and CDR2 from the germline V gene are LNHDA and SQIVND (reference sequence). Trimming took off 3 bases at V and 14 bases at J, with 21 bases between the two ends.

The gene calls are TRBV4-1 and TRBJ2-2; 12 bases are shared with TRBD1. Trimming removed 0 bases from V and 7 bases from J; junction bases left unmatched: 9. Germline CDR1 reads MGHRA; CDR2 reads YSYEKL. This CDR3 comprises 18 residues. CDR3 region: CASSQDPSGTGGYGELFF. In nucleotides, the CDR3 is TGCGCCAGCAGCCAAGATCCCTCCGGGACAGGGGGCTACGGGGAGCTGTTTTTT.

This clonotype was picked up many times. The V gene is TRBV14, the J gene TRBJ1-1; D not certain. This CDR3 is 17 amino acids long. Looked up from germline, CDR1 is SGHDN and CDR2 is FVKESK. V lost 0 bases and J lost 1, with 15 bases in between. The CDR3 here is CASSQEVGRLSNTEAFF. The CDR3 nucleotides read TGTGCCAGCAGCCAAGAAGTCGGTCGGCTCTCGAACACTGAAGCTTTCTTT.

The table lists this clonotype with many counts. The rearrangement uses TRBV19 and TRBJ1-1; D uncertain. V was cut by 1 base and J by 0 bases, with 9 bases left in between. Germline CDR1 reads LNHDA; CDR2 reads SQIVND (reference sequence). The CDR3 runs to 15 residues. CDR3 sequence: CASSIVGDLNTEAFF. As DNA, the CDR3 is TGTGCCAGTAGTATAGTCGGTGATTTGAACACTGAAGCTTTCTTT.

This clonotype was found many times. CDR3 sequence (DNA): TGTGCCAGCAGTCCTCATGCAGGTGAAGCTTTCTTT. Residues: CASSPHAGEAFF. V usage is TRBV6-1 and J usage is TRBJ1-1; no clear D. This CDR3 spans 12 amino acids. CDR1 is MNHNS, CDR2 SASEGT, per germline. The ends were cut back, 5 bases at V and 7 bases at J, with 11 bases in the middle.

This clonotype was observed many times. The CDR3 coding sequence is TGCGCCAGCAGCTTGAACAGGGGAGGGGACACGACCCAGTACTTC. Protein sequence: CASSLNRGGDTTQYF. The rearrangement joins TRBV5-1 to TRBJ2-5; the D gene could be TRBD1 or TRBD2 (7 bases each). In germline, CDR1 is SGHRS, CDR2 YFSETQ. The CDR3 loop spans 15 amino acids. V was pared by 1 base and J by 7 bases, with 17 bases between.

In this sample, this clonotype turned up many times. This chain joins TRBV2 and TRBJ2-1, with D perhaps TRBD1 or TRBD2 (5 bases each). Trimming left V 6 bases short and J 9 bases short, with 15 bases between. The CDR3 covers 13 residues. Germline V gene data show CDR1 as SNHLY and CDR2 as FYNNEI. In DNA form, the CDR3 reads TGTGCCAGCAGATGGGGACCCTTTAGTGAGCAGTTCTTC. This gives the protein CASRWGPFSEQFF.